This TCR beta chain was sequenced for a study of vaccination and CD4 T cells after COVID-19. The V end lost 3 bases, the J end lost 4 bases, and 18 bases lay between the germline ends. The germline V gene encodes CDR1 SEHNR and CDR2 FQNEAQ (reference sequence). The CDR3 length is 16 residues. This clonotype is medium-sized by share. Its antigen is not identified. Cultured CD4+ T cells had their DNA profiled by the Oncomine TCR Beta short-read assay. Each CDR3 protein gets one entry after TCRdb re-called the PCR reads with MiXCR. The sample comprises about 7,200 distinct CDR3 sequences, over 20% of which are singletons, and approximately 29% rests with the top ten. Regarding treatment: roughly ten-day PBMC culture with coronavirus spike peptide pools or control peptides (ViraFEST assay). One should note that the unexposed donor's CD4+ T cells were collected before the COVID-19 pandemic (2011-2018).

Sequences were obtained from CD4+ T cells from blood, cultured in vitro. The receptor comes from a human donor in good health. The chain couples TRBV7-9 to TRBJ1-2, with D possibly being TRBD1 (5 bases). CDR3 nucleotides: TGTGCCAGCAGCTTCTCGTATGGGACTAGGGGCTATGGCTACACCTTC. Its protein product is CASSFSYGTRGYGYTF.